These T cell receptor beta chains were read from a single sample in a study of blood T cell repertoires in COVID-19. TCRdb's copy holds only in-frame clones and misses some; the assay was immunoSEQ multiplex PCR. Among fewer than 400,000 clones listed, 86% were seen once. Sequenced material: PBMCs or T cells enriched from blood (not recorded which). The receptors stem from a man aged 30 to 45 who had recovered from COVID-19. Each CDR3 is given with its conserved first and last residue. Fields, in order: V gene, CDR3 protein.

v_gene: TRBV10-2; CDR3aa: CASYQIGTDYGYTF
v_gene: TRBV10-3; CDR3aa: CAILEGGGTEAFF
v_gene: TRBV27; CDR3aa: CAILLSRTGAYTDTQYF
v_gene: TRBV4-1; CDR3aa: CASSQTSGGRNEQFF
v_gene: TRBV7-9; CDR3aa: CASSKIQGARKKLFF
v_gene: TRBV11-1; CDR3aa: CASSPGKTQYF
v_gene: TRBV27; CDR3aa: CASRKQGSEQYF
v_gene: TRBV10-2; CDR3aa: CASSEDLTGELFF
v_gene: TRBV7-6; CDR3aa: CASSRQGRMNTEAFF
v_gene: TRBV11-1; CDR3aa: CASSLAAAPNTGELFF
v_gene: TRBV6-5; CDR3aa: CASRRTEQETQYF
v_gene: TRBV5-6; CDR3aa: CASSWRTVSDAVQETQYF
v_gene: TRBV7-2; CDR3aa: CASSLTTNYGYTF
v_gene: TRBV24-1; CDR3aa: CATSDPQGDTQYF
v_gene: TRBV18; CDR3aa: CASSPRAGRETQYF
v_gene: TRBV5-1; CDR3aa: CASSPQSGWTGELFF
v_gene: TRBV4-1; CDR3aa: CASSQDRASGSPGELFF
v_gene: TRBV5-1; CDR3aa: CASSLETGLQETQYF
v_gene: TRBV19; CDR3aa: CASSAYRGHYEQYF
v_gene: TRBV4-1; CDR3aa: CASSQGVAQAKNIQYF
v_gene: TRBV12-5; CDR3aa: CASGSTLGQGGTEAFF
v_gene: TRBV10-3; CDR3aa: CAISRTGQLSSGNTIYF
v_gene: TRBV19; CDR3aa: CASSMQQGAGNTIYF
v_gene: TRBV5-6; CDR3aa: CASSGRISNGYTF
v_gene: TRBV6-1; CDR3aa: CASSEAGGADTQYF
v_gene: TRBV19; CDR3aa: CASSNSGGETQYF
v_gene: TRBV28; CDR3aa: CASSLYGVRTGELFF
v_gene: TRBV19; CDR3aa: CASTLTAATYEQYF
v_gene: TRBV19; CDR3aa: CASTGQVDYGYTF
v_gene: TRBV27; CDR3aa: CASSFGGEGYTF
v_gene: TRBV12-3/TRBV12-4; CDR3aa: CASSLGQSYEQYF
v_gene: TRBV5-1; CDR3aa: CASSLLAGTVMSYEQYF
v_gene: TRBV12-3/TRBV12-4; CDR3aa: CASSFGIAQYF
v_gene: TRBV2; CDR3aa: CASSDLAGALLYNEQFF
v_gene: TRBV28; CDR3aa: CASSLAGGSGNTIYF
v_gene: TRBV5-1; CDR3aa: CASSLAGATNEKLFF
v_gene: TRBV24-1; CDR3aa: CATSDQAADHSSTDTQYF
v_gene: TRBV5-4; CDR3aa: CASSLDRVKQFF
v_gene: TRBV27; CDR3aa: CASSRQVNYGYTF
v_gene: TRBV9; CDR3aa: CASSDKSVAVPVEAFF
v_gene: TRBV5-1; CDR3aa: CASSSEGGNQPQHF
v_gene: TRBV12-3/TRBV12-4; CDR3aa: CASRPSRTYEQYF
v_gene: TRBV5-1; CDR3aa: CASSPGLAGSTDTQYF
v_gene: TRBV29-1; CDR3aa: CSVEERTGQPQHF
v_gene: TRBV2; CDR3aa: CASKFGTIAYEQYF
v_gene: TRBV5-8; CDR3aa: CASSAITGSNTEAFF
v_gene: TRBV4-1; CDR3aa: CASSQLDRALYGYTF
v_gene: TRBV29-1; CDR3aa: CSVSGQFQETQYF